This TCR beta chain was captured by sequencing in a study of blood T cell repertoires in COVID-19. Study details: Sites in the United States, Italy and Spain provided acute and convalescent COVID-19 samples. From T cells, B-cell-depleted T cells, or PBMCs came the material, which was cDNA or gDNA.

CDR1 is SGHRS, CDR2 YFSETQ, per germline. J gave up 3 bases and V 3 bases, and 3 bases lay outside the gene matches. The CDR3 totals 13 residues. Per the original data handling: Reference gene primer amplification yielded estimated nucleated cell counts. Repertoires were generated with immunoSEQ multiplex PCR, while TCRdb's copy carries only in-frame clones and drops some. V, J and clone size are taken as reported in that table, and D and trimming were inferred from the DNA itself. Among 350,000 to 400,000 clones listed, 90% were seen once. The chain links TRBV5-1 to TRBJ2-7, with 7 bases matching TRBD1. This clonotype was sampled from a man younger than 35 with active or convalescent COVID-19. The specimen was peripheral blood. CDR3 region: CASSSTGVYEQYF. CDR3 DNA sequence: TGCGCCAGCAGCTCCACAGGGGTCTACGAGCAGTACTTC.